This T cell receptor beta chain was obtained from a study of STAT5B mutations in CD4+ large granular lymphocyte leukemia. Study-level background: Among healthy controls, a particular HLA allele went with more CDR3 'QG' motifs. Study outcomes and limitations: Around 25% of private leukemic clonotypes occurred rarely in other patients' non-leukemic repertoires. TRBV06-family usage was enriched in top patient clones (8/27) versus controls (2/35).

Healthy controls were blood donor buffy coats. CDR1 and CDR2 from the germline V gene are LNHDA and SQIVND (reference sequence). This CDR3 region has 14 residues. The germline V and J ends were trimmed by 7 bases and 0 bases, with 10 bases remaining between them. Turning to this clone: What it binds is not known.

Using immunoSEQ multiplex PCR, the repertoire was profiled, and TCRdb retains in-frame clones only, with some absent. Counted here are about 35,000 clones, 65% to 70% occurring once; the ten biggest clones make up roughly 1.8%. The sequenced sample was CD4+ T cells from blood buffy coats. This sequence originates from a human donor in good health. V and J are TRBV19 and TRBJ1-3; D remains unclear. The CDR3 nucleotides are TGTGCCAGTATGAACATTTTCTCTGGAAACACCATATATTTT. It encodes CASMNIFSGNTIYF. Together with reference TRBV19 and TRBJ1-3, the CDR3 gives the full variable domain: DGGITQSPKYLFRKEGQNVTLSCEQNLNHDAMYWYRQDPGQGLRLIYYSQIVNDFQKGDIAEGYSVSREKKESFPLTVTSAQKNPTAFYLCASMNIFSGNTIYFGEGSWLTVV.